This T cell receptor (beta chain) is from a study of cytomegalovirus exposure and HLA in healthy donors. Whole-study results and caveats: Exclusion as indistinguishable affected some V segments, including TRBV6-2 and TRBV6-3.

To note about this clone: Its matching antigen is unknown.

V lost 4 bases to trimming and J lost 6 bases, with 12 bases between them. CDR1 is LGHNA and CDR2 is YSLEER in the germline V gene. This CDR3 has 13 amino acids. 13 Jbeta primers and 60 Vbeta primers were used for the PCR. Clones were read by immunoSEQ multiplex PCR, and TCRdb kept only the in-frame ones, dropping some. Among over 50,000 clones listed, about 81% were seen once. J is TRBJ1-2 and V is TRBV4-3, with D possibly being TRBD1 (6 bases). Sequencing was done on a sample of PBMCs. The TCR originated in a man aged 45-65 years in good health and CMV-seropositive. The CDR3 nucleotides are TGCGCCAGCAGCCCAACAGGGAGCCATGGCTACACCTTC. Encoded protein: CASSPTGSHGYTF.